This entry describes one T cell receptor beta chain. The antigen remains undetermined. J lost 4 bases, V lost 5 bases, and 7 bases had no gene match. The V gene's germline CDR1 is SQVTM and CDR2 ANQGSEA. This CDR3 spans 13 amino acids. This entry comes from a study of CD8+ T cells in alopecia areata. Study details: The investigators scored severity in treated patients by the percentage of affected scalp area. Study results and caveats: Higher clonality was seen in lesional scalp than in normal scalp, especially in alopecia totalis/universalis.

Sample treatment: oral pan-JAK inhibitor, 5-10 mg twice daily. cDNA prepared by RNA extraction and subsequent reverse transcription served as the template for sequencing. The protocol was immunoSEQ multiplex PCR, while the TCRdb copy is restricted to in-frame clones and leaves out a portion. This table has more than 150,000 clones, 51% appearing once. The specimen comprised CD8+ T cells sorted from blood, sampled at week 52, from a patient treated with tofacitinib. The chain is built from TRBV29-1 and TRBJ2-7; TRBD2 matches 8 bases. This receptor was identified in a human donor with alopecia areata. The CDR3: CSVLPGGSYEQYF. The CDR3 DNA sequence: TGCAGCGTTCTCCCGGGGGGGAGTTACGAGCAGTACTTC.